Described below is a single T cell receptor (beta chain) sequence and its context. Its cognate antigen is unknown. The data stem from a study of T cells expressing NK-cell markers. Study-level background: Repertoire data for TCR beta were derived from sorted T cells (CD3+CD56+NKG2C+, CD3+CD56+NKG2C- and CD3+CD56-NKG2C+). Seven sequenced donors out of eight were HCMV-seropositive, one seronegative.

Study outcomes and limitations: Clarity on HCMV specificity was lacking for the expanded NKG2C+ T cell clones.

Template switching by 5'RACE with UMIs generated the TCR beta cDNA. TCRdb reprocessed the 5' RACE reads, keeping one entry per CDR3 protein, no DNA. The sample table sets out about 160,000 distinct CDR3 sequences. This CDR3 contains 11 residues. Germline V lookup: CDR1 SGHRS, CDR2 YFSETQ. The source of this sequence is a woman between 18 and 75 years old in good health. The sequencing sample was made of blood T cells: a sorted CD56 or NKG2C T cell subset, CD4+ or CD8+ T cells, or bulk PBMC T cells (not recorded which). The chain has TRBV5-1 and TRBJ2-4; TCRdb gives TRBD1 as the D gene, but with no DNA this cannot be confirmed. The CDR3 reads CASSLVGVQYF. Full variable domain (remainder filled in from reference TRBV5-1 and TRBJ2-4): KAGVTQTPRYLIKTRGQQVTLSCSPISGHRSVSWYQQTPGQGLQFLFEYFSETQRNKGNFPGRFSGRQFSNSRSEMNVSTLELGDSALYLCASSLVGVQYFGAGTRLSVL.